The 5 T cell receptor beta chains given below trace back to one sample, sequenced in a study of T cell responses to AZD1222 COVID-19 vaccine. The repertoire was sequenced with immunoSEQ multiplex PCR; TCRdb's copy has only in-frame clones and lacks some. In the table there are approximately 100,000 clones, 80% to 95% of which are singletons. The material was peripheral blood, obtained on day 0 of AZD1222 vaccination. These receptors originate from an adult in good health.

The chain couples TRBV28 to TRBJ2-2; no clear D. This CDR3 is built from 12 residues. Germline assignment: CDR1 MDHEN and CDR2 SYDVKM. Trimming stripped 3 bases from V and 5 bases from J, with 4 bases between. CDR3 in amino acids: CASSLATGELFF. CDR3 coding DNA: TGTGCCAGCAGTTTGGCGACCGGGGAGCTGTTTTTT. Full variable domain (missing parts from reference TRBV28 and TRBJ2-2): DVKVTQSSRYLVKRTGEKVFLECVQDMDHENMFWYRQDPGLGLRLIYFSYDVKMKEKGDIPEGYSVSREKKERFSLILESASTNQTSMYLCASSLATGELFFGEGSRLTVL.

CDR3 nucleotides: TGTGCCAGCAGGGTCGAGGACTACCGCGGAGATACGCAGTATTTT. As protein: CASRVEDYRGDTQYF. The chain carries TRBV2 and TRBJ2-3; the D gene is possibly TRBD2 (6 bases). V was pared by 6 bases and J by 5 bases, with 18 bases between. The germline V gene has CDR1 SNHLY and CDR2 FYNNEI. CDR3 length: 15 residues.

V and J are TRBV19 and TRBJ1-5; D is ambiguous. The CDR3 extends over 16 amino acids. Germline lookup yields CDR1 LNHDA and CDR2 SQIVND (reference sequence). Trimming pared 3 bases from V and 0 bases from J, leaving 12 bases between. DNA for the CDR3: TGTGCCAGTAGTATCCGGGGTGTAAGTAGCAATCAGCCCCAGCATTTT. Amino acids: CASSIRGVSSNQPQHF.

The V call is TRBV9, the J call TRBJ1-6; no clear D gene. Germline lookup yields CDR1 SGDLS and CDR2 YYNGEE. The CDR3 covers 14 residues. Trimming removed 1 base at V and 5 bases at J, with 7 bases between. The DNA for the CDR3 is TGTGCCAGCAGCGTATCTGGGAATAATTCACCCCTCCACTTT. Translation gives CASSVSGNNSPLHF.

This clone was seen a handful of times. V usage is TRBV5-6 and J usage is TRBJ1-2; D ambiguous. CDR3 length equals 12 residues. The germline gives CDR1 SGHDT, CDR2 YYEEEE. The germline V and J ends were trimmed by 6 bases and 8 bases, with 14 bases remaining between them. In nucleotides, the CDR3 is TGTGCCAGCACTTCCCTAATCGGGGGCTACACCTTC. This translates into CASTSLIGGYTF.